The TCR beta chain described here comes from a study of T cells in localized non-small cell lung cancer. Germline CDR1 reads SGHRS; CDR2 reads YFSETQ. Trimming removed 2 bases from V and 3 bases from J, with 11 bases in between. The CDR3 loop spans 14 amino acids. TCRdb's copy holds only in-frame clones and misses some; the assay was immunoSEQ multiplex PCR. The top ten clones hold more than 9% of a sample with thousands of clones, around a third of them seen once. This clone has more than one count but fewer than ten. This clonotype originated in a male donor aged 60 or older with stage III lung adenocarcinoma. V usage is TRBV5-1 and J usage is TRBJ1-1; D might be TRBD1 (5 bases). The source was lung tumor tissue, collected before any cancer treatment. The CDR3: CASSLSGGDTEAFF. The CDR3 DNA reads TGCGCCAGCAGCTTAAGCGGGGGAGACACTGAAGCTTTCTTT.